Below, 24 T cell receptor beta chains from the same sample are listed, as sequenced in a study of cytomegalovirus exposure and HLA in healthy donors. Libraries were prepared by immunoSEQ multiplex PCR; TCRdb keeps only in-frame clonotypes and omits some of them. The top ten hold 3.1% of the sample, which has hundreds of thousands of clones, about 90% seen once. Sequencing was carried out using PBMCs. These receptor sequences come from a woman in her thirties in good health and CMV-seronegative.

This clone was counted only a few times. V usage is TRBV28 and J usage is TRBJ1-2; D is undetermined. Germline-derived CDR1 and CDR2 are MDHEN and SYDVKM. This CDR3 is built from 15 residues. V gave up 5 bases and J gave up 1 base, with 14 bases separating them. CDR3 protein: CASSAPKRFNYGYTF. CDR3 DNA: TGTGCCAGCAGTGCCCCCAAAAGGTTTAACTATGGCTACACCTTC.

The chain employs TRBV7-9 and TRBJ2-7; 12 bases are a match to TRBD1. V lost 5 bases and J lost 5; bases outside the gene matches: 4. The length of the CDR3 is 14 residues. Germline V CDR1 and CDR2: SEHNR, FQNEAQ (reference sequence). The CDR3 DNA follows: TGTGCCAGCAGCCACCGGGACAGGGGGCACGAGCAGTACTTC. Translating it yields CASSHRDRGHEQYF.

In nucleotides, the CDR3 is TGTGCCAGCAGTGAATTCTCAGGACGCAATCAGCCCCAGCATTTT. Translating it yields CASSEFSGRNQPQHF. V is TRBV6-1 and J is TRBJ1-5; D gene ambiguous. Germline values: CDR1 MNHNS, CDR2 SASEGT. This CDR3 region has 15 residues. Trimming left V 2 bases short and J 2 bases short, with 10 bases between.

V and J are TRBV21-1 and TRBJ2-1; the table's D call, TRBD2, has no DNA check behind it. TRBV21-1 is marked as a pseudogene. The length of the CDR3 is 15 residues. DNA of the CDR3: TGTGCCAGCAGCAAATGGCGGGGCCAACTCAATGAGCAGTTCTTC. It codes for CASSKWRGQLNEQFF.

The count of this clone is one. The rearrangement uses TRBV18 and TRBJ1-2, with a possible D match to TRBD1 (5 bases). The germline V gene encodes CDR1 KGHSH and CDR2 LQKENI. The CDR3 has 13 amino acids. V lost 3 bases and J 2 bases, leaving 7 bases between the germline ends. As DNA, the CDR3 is TGTGCCAGCTCACCTTCAGGGAACTATGGCTACACCTTC. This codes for CASSPSGNYGYTF.

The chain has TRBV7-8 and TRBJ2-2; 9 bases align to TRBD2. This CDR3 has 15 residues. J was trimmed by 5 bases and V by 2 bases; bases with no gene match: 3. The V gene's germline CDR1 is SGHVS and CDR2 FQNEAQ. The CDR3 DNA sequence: TGTGCCAGCAGCTTACCTAGCGGGATAACCGGGGAGCTGTTTTTT. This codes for CASSLPSGITGELFF.

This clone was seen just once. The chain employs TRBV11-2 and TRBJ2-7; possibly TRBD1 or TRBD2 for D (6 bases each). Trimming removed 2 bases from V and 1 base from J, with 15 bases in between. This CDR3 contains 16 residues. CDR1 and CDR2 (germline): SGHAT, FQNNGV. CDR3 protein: CASSLRSGAPSYEQYF. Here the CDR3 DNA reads TGTGCCAGCAGCTTAAGATCGGGGGCGCCTTCCTACGAGCAGTACTTC. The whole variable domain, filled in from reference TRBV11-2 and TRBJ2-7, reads EAGVAQSPRYKIIEKRQSVAFWCNPISGHATLYWYQQILGQGPKLLIQFQNNGVVDDSQLPKDRFSAERLKGVDSTLKIQPAKLEDSAVYLCASSLRSGAPSYEQYFGPGTRLTVT.

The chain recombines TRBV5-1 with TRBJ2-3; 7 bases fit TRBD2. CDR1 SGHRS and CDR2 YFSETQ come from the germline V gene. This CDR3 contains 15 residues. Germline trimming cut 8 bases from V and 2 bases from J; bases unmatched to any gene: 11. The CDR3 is CASSPGGRITDTQYF. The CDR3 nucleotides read TGCGCCAGTTCCCCCGGCGGGAGAATCACAGATACGCAGTATTTT.

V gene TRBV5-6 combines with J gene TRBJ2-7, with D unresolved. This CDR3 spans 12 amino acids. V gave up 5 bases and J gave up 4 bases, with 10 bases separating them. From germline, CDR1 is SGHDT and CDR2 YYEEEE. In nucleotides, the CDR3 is TGTGCCAGCAGACAAGCGAGATACGAGCAGTACTTC. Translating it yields CASRQARYEQYF.

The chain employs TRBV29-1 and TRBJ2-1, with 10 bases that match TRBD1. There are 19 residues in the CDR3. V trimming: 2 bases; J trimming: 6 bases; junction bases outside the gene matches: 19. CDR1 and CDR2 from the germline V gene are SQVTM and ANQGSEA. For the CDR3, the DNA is TGCAGCGTTGAACAGGTGTACGGGCGGGACAGGGGACCTCTCAATGAGCAGTTCTTC. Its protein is CSVEQVYGRDRGPLNEQFF.

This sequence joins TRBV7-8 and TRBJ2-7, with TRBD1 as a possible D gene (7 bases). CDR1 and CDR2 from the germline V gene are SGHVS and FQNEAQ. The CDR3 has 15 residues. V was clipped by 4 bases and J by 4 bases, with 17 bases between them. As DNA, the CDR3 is TGTGCCAGCAGCTGGTCAGGGGGGAGCCTTTACGAGCAGTACTTC. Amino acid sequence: CASSWSGGSLYEQYF.

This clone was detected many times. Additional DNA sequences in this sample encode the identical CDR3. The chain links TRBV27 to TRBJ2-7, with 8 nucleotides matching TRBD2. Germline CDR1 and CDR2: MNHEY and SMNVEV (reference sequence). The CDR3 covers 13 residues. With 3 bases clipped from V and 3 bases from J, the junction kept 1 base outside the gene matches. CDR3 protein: CASSLGLDYEQYF. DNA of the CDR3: TGTGCCAGCAGTTTGGGACTAGACTACGAGCAGTACTTC.

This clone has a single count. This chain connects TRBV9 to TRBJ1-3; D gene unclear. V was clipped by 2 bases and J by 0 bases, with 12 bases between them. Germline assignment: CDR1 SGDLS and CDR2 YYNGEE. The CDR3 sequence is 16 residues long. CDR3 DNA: TGTGCCAGCAGCGTTGCATCCGCACGCTCTGGAAACACCATATATTTT. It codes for CASSVASARSGNTIYF.

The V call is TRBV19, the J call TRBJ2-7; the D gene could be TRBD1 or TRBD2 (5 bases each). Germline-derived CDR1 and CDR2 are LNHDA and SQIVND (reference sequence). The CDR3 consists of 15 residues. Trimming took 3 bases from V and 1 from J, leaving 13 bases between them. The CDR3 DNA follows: TGTGCCAGTAGTATCTTTTTGGGACGGTCCTACGAGCAGTACTTC. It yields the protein CASSIFLGRSYEQYF.

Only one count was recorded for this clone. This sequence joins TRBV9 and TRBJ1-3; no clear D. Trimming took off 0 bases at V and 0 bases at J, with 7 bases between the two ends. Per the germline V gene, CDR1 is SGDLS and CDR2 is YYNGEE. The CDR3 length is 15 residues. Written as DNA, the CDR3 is TGTGCCAGCAGCGTAGTTTCCGGCTCTGGAAACACCATATATTTT. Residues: CASSVVSGSGNTIYF.

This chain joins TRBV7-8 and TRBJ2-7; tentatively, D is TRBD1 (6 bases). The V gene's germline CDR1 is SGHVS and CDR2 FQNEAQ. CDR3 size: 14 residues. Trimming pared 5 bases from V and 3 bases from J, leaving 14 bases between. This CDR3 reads CASSPTGVDYEQYF. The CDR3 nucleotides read TGTGCCAGCAGCCCGACAGGAGTGGACTACGAGCAGTACTTC.

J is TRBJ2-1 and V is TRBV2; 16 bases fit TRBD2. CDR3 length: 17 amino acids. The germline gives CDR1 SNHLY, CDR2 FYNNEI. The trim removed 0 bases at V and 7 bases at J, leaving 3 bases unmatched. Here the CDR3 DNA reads TGTGCCAGCAGTGAAGCGCTGGGACTAGCGGGAGGGAATGAGCAGTTCTTC. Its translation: CASSEALGLAGGNEQFF.

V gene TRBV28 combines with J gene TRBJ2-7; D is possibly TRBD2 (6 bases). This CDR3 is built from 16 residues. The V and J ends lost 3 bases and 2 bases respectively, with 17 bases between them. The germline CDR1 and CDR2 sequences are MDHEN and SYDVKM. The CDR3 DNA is TGTGCCAGCAGTTTCTCCCCGGACTGGACTACCTACGAGCAGTACTTC. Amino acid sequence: CASSFSPDWTTYEQYF. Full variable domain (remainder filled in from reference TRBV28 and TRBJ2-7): DVKVTQSSRYLVKRTGEKVFLECVQDMDHENMFWYRQDPGLGLRLIYFSYDVKMKEKGDIPEGYSVSREKKERFSLILESASTNQTSMYLCASSFSPDWTTYEQYFGPGTRLTVT.

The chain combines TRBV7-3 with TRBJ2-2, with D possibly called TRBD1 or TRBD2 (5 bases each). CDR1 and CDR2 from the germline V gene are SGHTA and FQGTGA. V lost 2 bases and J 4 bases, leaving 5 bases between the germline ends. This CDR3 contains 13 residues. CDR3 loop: CASSLGGTGELFF. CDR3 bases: TGTGCCAGCAGCTTAGGGGGCACCGGGGAGCTGTTTTTT.

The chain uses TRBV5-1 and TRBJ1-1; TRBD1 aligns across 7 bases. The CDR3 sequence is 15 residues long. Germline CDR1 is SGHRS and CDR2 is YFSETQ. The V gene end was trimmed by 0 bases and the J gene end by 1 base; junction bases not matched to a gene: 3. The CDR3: CASSLGSGGNTEAFF. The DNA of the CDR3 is TGCGCCAGCAGCTTGGGTTCAGGGGGGAACACTGAAGCTTTCTTT.

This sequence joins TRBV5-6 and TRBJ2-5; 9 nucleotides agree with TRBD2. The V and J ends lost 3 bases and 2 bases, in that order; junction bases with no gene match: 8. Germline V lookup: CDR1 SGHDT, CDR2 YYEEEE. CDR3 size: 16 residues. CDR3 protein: CASSWREGSGQETQYF. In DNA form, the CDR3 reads TGTGCCAGCAGCTGGCGGGAGGGCTCTGGACAAGAGACCCAGTACTTC.

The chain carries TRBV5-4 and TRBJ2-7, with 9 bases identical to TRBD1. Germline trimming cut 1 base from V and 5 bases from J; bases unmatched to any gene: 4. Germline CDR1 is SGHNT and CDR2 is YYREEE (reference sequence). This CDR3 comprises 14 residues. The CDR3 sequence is CASSLLGQGHEQYF. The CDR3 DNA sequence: TGTGCCAGCAGCTTGCTGGGACAGGGACACGAGCAGTACTTC.

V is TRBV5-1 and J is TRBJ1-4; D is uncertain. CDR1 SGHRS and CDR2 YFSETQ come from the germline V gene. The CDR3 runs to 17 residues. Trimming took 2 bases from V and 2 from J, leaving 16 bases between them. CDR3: CASSFGPPRGTNEKLFF. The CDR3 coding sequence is TGCGCCAGCAGCTTTGGCCCCCCCCGGGGTACTAATGAAAAACTGTTTTTT.

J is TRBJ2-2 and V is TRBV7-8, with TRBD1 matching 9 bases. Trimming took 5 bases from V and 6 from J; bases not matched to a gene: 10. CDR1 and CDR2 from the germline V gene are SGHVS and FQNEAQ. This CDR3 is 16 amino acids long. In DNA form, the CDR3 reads TGTGCCAGCAGCGTGACCGGGACAGGGTTAGCCGGGGAGCTGTTTTTT. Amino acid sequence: CASSVTGTGLAGELFF.